This TCR beta chain is from a study of blood T cell repertoires in COVID-19. In the study overall: Researchers got acute and convalescent COVID-19 samples from the United States, Italy and Spain. PBMCs, B-cell-depleted T cells, or T cells were the source of the cDNA or gDNA that made up the material.

Original analysis: Counts of nucleated cells, estimated from reference gene primer amplification, were obtained. Produced via immunoSEQ multiplex PCR; TCRdb's table is partial and in-frame only. The V and J calls and clone size come from that table; D and trimming were worked out from the DNA. Altogether some 250,000 clones are present, roughly nine tenths being singletons, with the ten largest covering roughly 5.8%. This CDR3 has 15 amino acids. Looked up from germline, CDR1 is SGHNT and CDR2 is YENEEA. The ends lost 2 bases at V and 10 bases at J; junction bases unmatched: 9. The chain uses TRBV11-3 and TRBJ1-4; 8 bases agree with TRBD1. The source is a man aged 55 to 70 with acute or convalescent COVID-19. Specimen: peripheral blood. The CDR3 loop reads CASSLTPTGEGKLFF. In DNA form, the CDR3 reads TGTGCCAGCAGCTTAACCCCGACAGGGGAGGGAAAACTGTTTTTT. The complete variable domain, with remaining parts taken from reference TRBV11-3 and TRBJ1-4, reads EAGVVQSPRYKIIEKKQPVAFWCNPISGHNTLYWYLQNLGQGPELLIRYENEEAVDDSQLPKDRFSAERLKGVDSTLKIQPAELGDSAVYLCASSLTPTGEGKLFFGSGTQLSVL.